The 19 T cell receptor beta chains listed next were all sequenced from one sample in a study of blood T cells in healthy people across ages. Combining a sample-barcoded 5' primer with a J-beta primer mix, a second PCR ran for roughly 7 to 11 cycles. MiXCR, applied by TCRdb to the 5' RACE reads, yields one record per CDR3 protein. The table has some 730,000 distinct CDR3 sequences, approximately 22% seen once. Sequenced sample: blood. The source of these receptors is an older man in good health.

The chain is built from TRBV7-8 and TRBJ2-5; unclear D gene. This CDR3 has 16 amino acids. The ends were cut back, 1 base at V and 5 bases at J, with 17 bases in the middle. Germline-derived CDR1 and CDR2 are SGHVS and FQNEAQ. This chain's CDR3 is CASSLEPSVGTETQYF. The CDR3 bases are TGTGCCAGCAGCTTAGAGCCCTCCGTGGGCACGGAGACCCAGTACTTC.

The chain combines TRBV7-2 with TRBJ1-2; D is unresolved. Trimming took 8 bases from V and 6 from J, leaving 19 bases between them. Germline CDR1 and CDR2: SGHTA and FQGNSA. This CDR3 is built from 14 residues. The DNA of the CDR3 is TGTGCCAGCGGCTCCAGATTTTCCCGTCATGGCTACACCTTC. Protein sequence: CASGSRFSRHGYTF. Full variable domain (outside the CDR3, taken from reference TRBV7-2 and TRBJ1-2): GAGVSQSPSNKVTEKGKDVELRCDPISGHTALYWYRQSLGQGLEFLIYFQGNSAPDKSGLPSDRFSAERTGGSVSTLTIQRTQQEDSAVYLCASGSRFSRHGYTFGSGTRLTVV.

This clonotype was picked up a small number of times. The chain joins TRBV5-1 to TRBJ2-4, with D perhaps TRBD1 (5 bases). The CDR3 is 14 amino acids. The V gene lost 0 bases and the J gene lost 13 bases, with 17 bases spanning the gap. Germline V gene lookup returns CDR1 SGHRS and CDR2 YFSETQ. The CDR3 spells CASSLGDVGHPQYF. CDR3 sequence (DNA): TGCGCCAGCAGCTTGGGGGATGTGGGGCATCCCCAGTACTTC.

This rearrangement joins TRBV6-2 or TRBV6-3 to TRBJ2-1; D tentatively fits TRBD1 or TRBD2 (6 bases each). The CDR3 length is 17 residues. Trimming cost V 5 bases and J 4 bases, with 21 bases left between them. Germline lookup yields CDR1 MNHEY and CDR2 SVGEGT. The CDR3 region is CASSQTGASGGYNEQFF. The CDR3 nucleotides read TGTGCCAGCAGTCAAACGGGGGCTAGTGGGGGTTACAATGAGCAGTTCTTC.

The rearrangement links TRBV18 to TRBJ2-5, with D possibly TRBD2 on 5 matching bases. Germline values: CDR1 KGHSH, CDR2 LQKENI. The V gene lost 2 bases and the J gene lost 11 bases, with 15 bases spanning the gap. The length of the CDR3 is 13 residues. CDR3: CASSPGPGREQYF. The CDR3 region has the DNA TGTGCCAGCTCACCAGGGCCAGGAAGGGAGCAGTACTTC.

The V and J genes are TRBV6-1 and TRBJ2-3, with D uncertain. V lost 1 base and J lost 4, with 15 bases in between. Germline V gene data show CDR1 as MNHNS and CDR2 as SASEGT. The CDR3 is 16 amino acids. The CDR3 here is CASSEVSGRGSDTQYF. CDR3 DNA: TGTGCCAGCAGTGAAGTTTCCGGGCGAGGTTCAGATACGCAGTATTTT.

With regard to this clonotype: The conserved final phenylalanine or tryptophan is absent from the CDR3, which likely points to a read error. The V and J genes are TRBV20-1 and TRBJ2-5; D unclear. The J call may be incorrect, as the DNA end agrees better with TRBJ2-1. The germline gives CDR1 DFQATT, CDR2 SNEGSKA (reference sequence). CDR3 length: 13 amino acids. The CDR3 region has the DNA TGCAGTGTCTTTTCGGGTACAGACGTTGGGCAGTTCTTA. It is translated as CSVFSGTDVGQFL.

This clonotype was seen only a few times. V gene TRBV2 combines with J gene TRBJ2-5; the D gene is possibly TRBD2 (7 bases). The end of the DNA is better explained by TRBJ2-1, so the J call may be wrong. The CDR3 has 16 amino acids. From germline, CDR1 is SNHLY and CDR2 FYNNEI. The CDR3 region is CASSPLGGRAKNEQFF. The DNA for the CDR3 is TGTGCCAGCAGTCCTTTAGGGGGGAGGGCCAAAAATGAGCAGTTCTTC.

The chain links TRBV6-6 to TRBJ2-1, with unresolved D. This CDR3 has 12 amino acids. The germline CDR1 and CDR2 sequences are MNHNY and SVGAGI (reference sequence). The V end was cut by 2 bases, the J end by 7 bases, with 6 bases between. The CDR3 nucleotides read TGTGCCAGCAGTTACACTCCGAATGAGCAGTTCTTC. Translation gives CASSYTPNEQFF.

The V gene is TRBV6-1, the J gene TRBJ2-5; 14 bases align to TRBD2. The J call is in doubt because the DNA end fits TRBJ2-1 better. CDR3 length equals 16 residues. Germline CDR1 reads MNHNS; CDR2 reads SASEGT. The CDR3 loop is CASRRPTSGGANEQFF. CDR3 DNA sequence: TGTGCCAGCAGGAGACCGACTAGCGGGGGGGCCAATGAGCAGTTCTTC.

This clonotype appeared a few times. This sequence joins TRBV10-3 and TRBJ2-2; the D is unclear. Per germline, CDR1 ENHRY and CDR2 SYGVKD. The CDR3 spans 16 residues. V was pared by 0 bases and J by 1 base, with 9 bases between. The CDR3 protein is CAISESGRKNTGELFF. In DNA form, the CDR3 reads TGTGCCATCAGTGAGTCTGGACGAAAGAACACCGGGGAGCTGTTTTTT.

The chain employs TRBV2 and TRBJ2-5; a weak D match, TRBD2 (5 bases). Per germline, CDR1 SNHLY and CDR2 FYNNEI. Deletions cut 2 bases from V and 4 bases from J, with 29 bases between. This CDR3 contains 20 residues. CDR3 sequence (DNA): TGTGCCAGCAGTGAAATGATAACTAGTCCTAGGGTTGGCTCATTAGAGACCCAGTACTTC. Its translation is CASSEMITSPRVGSLETQYF.

The chain links TRBV7-2 to TRBJ2-3; D call uncertain. V lost 4 bases and J 1 base, leaving 6 bases between the germline ends. From germline, CDR1 is SGHTA and CDR2 FQGNSA. The length of the CDR3 is 13 residues. In DNA, the CDR3 is TGTGCCAGCAGCTCCGTTCGCACAGATACGCAGTATTTT. As protein: CASSSVRTDTQYF.

This clonotype was seen only a few times. The CDR3 sequence: CSARGQGIGEAFF. CDR3 nucleotide sequence: TGCAGTGCCCGGGGACAGGGTATCGGTGAAGCTTTCTTT. This chain connects TRBV20-1 to TRBJ1-1; 9 nucleotides agree with TRBD1. The germline V gene encodes CDR1 DFQATT and CDR2 SNEGSKA (reference sequence). The ends lost 6 bases at V and 7 bases at J; junction bases unmatched: 9. This CDR3 region has 13 residues.

In its sample, this clonotype was seen a few times. V and J are TRBV9 and TRBJ2-1; D is unresolved. The CDR3 spans 14 residues. Germline CDR1 is SGDLS and CDR2 is YYNGEE. V lost 0 bases to trimming and J lost 7 bases, with 11 bases between them. The CDR3, as DNA: TGTGCCAGCAGCGTAGCTATAACGGAAAATGAGCAGTTCTTC. It specifies CASSVAITENEQFF. The full variable domain, its missing parts supplied by reference TRBV9 and TRBJ2-1, is DSGVTQTPKHLITATGQRVTLRCSPRSGDLSVYWYQQSLDQGLQFLIQYYNGEERAKGNILERFSAQQFPDLHSELNLSSLELGDSALYFCASSVAITENEQFFGPGTRLTVL.

The rearrangement uses TRBV15 and TRBJ1-4, with D unresolved. The germline gives CDR1 LNHNV, CDR2 YYDKDF (reference sequence). With 0 bases removed from V and 8 bases from J, the gap between germline ends came to 10 bases. This CDR3 comprises 14 residues. The chain's CDR3 is CATSRDLNVEKLFF. CDR3 nucleotide sequence: TGTGCCACCAGCAGAGATCTCAATGTCGAAAAACTGTTTTTT.

This chain joins TRBV11-2 and TRBJ2-7; no firm D call. This CDR3 spans 11 amino acids. Trimming left V 5 bases short and J 5 bases short, with 7 bases between. Germline CDR1 reads SGHAT; CDR2 reads FQNNGV. DNA for the CDR3: TGTGCCAGCAGCAAGGCCAACGAGCAGTACTTC. This encodes CASSKANEQYF.

This chain links TRBV6-6 with TRBJ2-1; 8 bases match TRBD1. The J call could be wrong; TRBJ2-7 is a better fit for the DNA end. Looked up from germline, CDR1 is MNHNY and CDR2 is SVGAGI (reference sequence). CDR3 size: 14 residues. The CDR3 is CASSYRDRIYEQYF. For the CDR3, the DNA is TGTGCCAGCAGTTACAGGGACAGGATTTACGAGCAGTACTTC.

The chain combines TRBV7-6 with TRBJ1-4; no clear D. Trimming pared 1 base from V and 5 bases from J, leaving 8 bases between. This CDR3 is 14 amino acids long. The germline V gene has CDR1 SGHVS and CDR2 FNYEAQ. DNA for the CDR3: TGTGCCAGCAGCTTAGGTGGTGTAAATGAAAAACTGTTTTTT. Its translation is CASSLGGVNEKLFF.